These 21 T cell receptor beta chains were all obtained from the same sample, sequenced in a study of response to subunit inactivated influenza vaccine. A single record per CDR3 protein comes from TCRdb applying MiXCR to the RT-PCR reads. The top ten clones hold approximately 2% of a sample with about 520,000 distinct CDR3 sequences, about 25% of them seen once. Here the sequenced sample was CD4+ T cells sorted from PBMCs, taken around 5 days after vaccination. The receptor set was obtained from a man aged 50 or older who received an inactivated influenza vaccine.

This clonotype has a handful of counts. The chain carries TRBV24-1 and TRBJ2-2; D is possibly TRBD1 or TRBD2 (5 bases each). Germline V CDR1 and CDR2: KGHDR, SFDVKD. V was pared by 8 bases and J by 4 bases, with 10 bases between. The CDR3 runs to 13 residues. CDR3 protein: CATMRGTTGELFF. CDR3 sequence (DNA): TGTGCCACCATGAGAGGGACCACCGGGGAGCTGTTTTTT.

V usage is TRBV5-7 and J usage is TRBJ2-6; no reliable D call. TRBV5-7 has ORF status, its function being uncertain. V lost 3 bases and J lost 5, with 15 bases in between. There are 16 residues in the CDR3. CDR3 amino acids: CASSSASKTWANVLTF. Here the CDR3 DNA reads TGTGCCAGCAGCTCGGCTAGTAAGACCTGGGCCAACGTCCTGACTTTC.

The sample holds a few counts of this clonotype. The V gene is TRBV4-2, the J gene TRBJ2-2; D remains ambiguous. V was trimmed by 4 bases and J by 0 bases, leaving 9 bases between them. The germline V gene encodes CDR1 LGHNA and CDR2 YNFKEQ. The CDR3 runs to 15 residues. The CDR3 is CASSPRLSNTGELFF. CDR3 coding DNA: TGTGCCAGCAGCCCCCGCTTGTCGAACACCGGGGAGCTGTTTTTT.

This clonotype was detected only a few times. The CDR3 nucleotides read TGCGCCAGCAGCTTGGCTTGGGATACGCAGTATTTT. Its protein is CASSLAWDTQYF. The chain is built from TRBV5-1 and TRBJ2-3, with D uncertain. Germline V CDR1 and CDR2: SGHRS, YFSETQ. V was cut by 0 bases and J by 6 bases, with 5 bases left in between. This CDR3 has 12 amino acids.

V usage is TRBV3-1 and J usage is TRBJ1-6, with D perhaps TRBD1 (5 bases). This CDR3 is 15 amino acids long. V lost 1 base and J lost 7, with 11 bases in between. The germline CDR1 and CDR2 sequences are LGHDT and YNNKEL (reference sequence). CDR3 DNA sequence: TGTGCCAGCAGCCAAGGCGGGACGGTAAATTCACCCCTCCACTTT. It translates to CASSQGGTVNSPLHF.

CDR3 amino acids: CATSRTRQEAGEQFF. The CDR3 DNA sequence: TGTGCCACCAGCAGAACCCGACAGGAGGCGGGTGAGCAGTTCTTC. V usage is TRBV15 and J usage is TRBJ2-1; D possibly corresponds to TRBD1 (6 bases). Trimming shortened V by 2 bases and J by 9 bases, and 17 bases separated the two germline ends. The length of the CDR3 is 15 residues. Per the germline V gene, CDR1 is LNHNV and CDR2 is YYDKDF (reference sequence).

The chain is built from TRBV24-1 and TRBJ2-4; D unclear. The CDR3 runs to 13 residues. The germline gives CDR1 KGHDR, CDR2 SFDVKD. V lost 5 bases and J 7 bases, leaving 11 bases between the germline ends. CDR3 sequence reads: CATSASVGNIQYF. The CDR3 DNA follows: TGTGCCACCAGTGCTTCAGTGGGGAACATTCAGTACTTC.

The gene calls are TRBV28 and TRBJ2-2; 10 bases are shared with TRBD2. Germline V gene data show CDR1 as MDHEN and CDR2 as SYDVKM. This CDR3 contains 15 residues. V was clipped by 8 bases and J by 3 bases; unmatched bases: 6. DNA for the CDR3: TGTGCCAGCCAAATTACTAGCGGGGACACCGGGGAGCTGTTTTTT. It specifies CASQITSGDTGELFF.

The J gene is TRBJ2-1, the V gene TRBV6-5; D might be TRBD1 or TRBD2, each matching 5 bases. Germline V CDR1 and CDR2: MNHEY, SVGAGI. The CDR3 spans 15 residues. The V end lost 5 bases, the J end lost 6 bases, and 17 bases lay between the germline ends. The CDR3: CASSTGGRLFNEQFF. As DNA, the CDR3 is TGTGCCAGCAGTACTGGGGGTAGACTTTTCAATGAGCAGTTCTTC.

CDR3 nucleotide sequence: TGCGCCAGCAAGATGTGGCAGGGGGCCCTAATCCCCACTGAAGCTTTCTTT. As protein: CASKMWQGALIPTEAFF. The V call is TRBV5-1, the J call TRBJ1-1; 8 bases fit TRBD1. There are 17 residues in the CDR3. Germline assignment: CDR1 SGHRS and CDR2 YFSETQ. Trimming cost V 6 bases and J 4 bases; bases outside gene matches: 17. The variable domain in full, completed from reference TRBV5-1 and TRBJ1-1, reads KAGVTQTPRYLIKTRGQQVTLSCSPISGHRSVSWYQQTPGQGLQFLFEYFSETQRNKGNFPGRFSGRQFSNSRSEMNVSTLELGDSALYLCASKMWQGALIPTEAFFGQGTRLTVV.

The chain employs TRBV7-2 and TRBJ2-7; 11 bases line up with TRBD2. The CDR3 loop spans 16 amino acids. V was clipped by 0 bases and J by 4 bases; unmatched bases: 5. Germline lookup yields CDR1 SGHTA and CDR2 FQGNSA. This CDR3 reads CASSLAGSGGAYEQYF. The CDR3 DNA sequence: TGTGCCAGCAGCTTAGCGGGTAGCGGGGGGGCGTACGAGCAGTACTTC.

This clonotype appeared a few times. V usage is TRBV12-3 or TRBV12-4 and J usage is TRBJ2-1; 10 bases map to TRBD1. J gave up 8 bases and V 9 bases, and 13 bases lay outside the gene matches. The CDR3 contains 15 residues. CDR3 region: CASTSGDRGGHEQFF. The CDR3 DNA reads TGTGCCAGTACCTCTGGGGACAGGGGCGGCCATGAGCAGTTCTTC.

This sequence joins TRBV7-8 and TRBJ1-6; 9 bases fit TRBD1. V lost 5 bases, J lost 7 bases, and 9 bases stayed unmatched. Germline CDR1 reads SGHVS; CDR2 reads FQNEAQ. The CDR3 consists of 16 residues. In DNA form, the CDR3 reads TGTGCCAGCAGCCTACAGGGACAGGGACGGAATTCACCCCTCCACTTT. Translating it yields CASSLQGQGRNSPLHF.

This clonotype occurred a few times. The chain couples TRBV27 to TRBJ2-5, with TRBD2 identical over 7 bases. Trimming took 3 bases from V and 3 from J; bases not matched to a gene: 7. Per the germline V gene, CDR1 is MNHEY and CDR2 is SMNVEV (reference sequence). The CDR3 spans 15 residues. The CDR3 loop reads CASSFLAGPKETQYF. The CDR3 region has the DNA TGTGCCAGCAGTTTTTTAGCGGGTCCCAAAGAGACCCAGTACTTC.

This clonotype was recorded many times. The chain uses TRBV12-3 or TRBV12-4 and TRBJ2-5, with no clear D. Trimming left V 6 bases short and J 1 base short, with 9 bases between. The CDR3 is made up of 13 amino acids. In nucleotides, the CDR3 is TGTGCCAGCAGCTCATCCACCCAAGAGACCCAGTACTTC. Translated: CASSSSTQETQYF.

The V and J genes are TRBV6-2 or TRBV6-3 and TRBJ2-1; 7 positions match TRBD2. This CDR3 has 14 residues. From germline, CDR1 is MNHEY and CDR2 SVGEGT. The trim removed 8 bases at V and 0 bases at J, leaving 4 bases unmatched. CDR3 sequence (DNA): TGTGCCAGCGCGACGGGGGGCTCCTACAATGAGCAGTTCTTC. Amino acids: CASATGGSYNEQFF.

Concerning this clonotype itself: One end of the junction varies from germline; a read error may be responsible. The chain employs TRBV12-3 or TRBV12-4 and TRBJ2-3; TRBD2 matches 7 bases. The CDR3 is 17 residues long. CDR3 bases: TGTGCCAGCACTTTAACCGGGAGGAGATGGGGCACAGATACGCAGTATTTT. Amino acid sequence: CASTLTGRRWGTDTQYF.

In its sample, this clonotype was seen a few times. The chain carries TRBV5-1 and TRBJ2-3; D call uncertain. Germline V gene data show CDR1 as SGHRS and CDR2 as YFSETQ. V lost 5 bases and J 1 base, leaving 8 bases between the germline ends. The CDR3 sequence is 13 residues long. CDR3 protein: CASSQKGTDTQYF. CDR3 bases: TGCGCCAGCAGTCAGAAAGGCACAGATACGCAGTATTTT.

The J gene is TRBJ2-5, the V gene TRBV19, with 7 bases identical to TRBD2. CDR1 and CDR2 (germline): LNHDA, SQIVND (reference sequence). The V segment lost 0 bases and the J segment 2 bases; nucleotides outside the gene matches: 3. The CDR3 is 15 amino acids. CDR3 sequence: CASSIDRTRQETQYF. The CDR3 DNA is TGTGCCAGTAGTATAGATCGGACTAGACAAGAGACCCAGTACTTC.

In this sample, this clonotype turned up a few times. The chain is built from TRBV7-9 and TRBJ2-2, with unresolved D. The V end lost 3 bases, the J end lost 8 bases, and 7 bases lay between the germline ends. This CDR3 comprises 12 residues. Germline V gene sequence: CDR1 SEHNR, CDR2 FQNEAQ (reference sequence). CDR3 residues: CASSFQYGELFF. CDR3 DNA sequence: TGTGCCAGCAGCTTCCAGTATGGGGAGCTGTTTTTT. The full variable domain, rest sourced from reference TRBV7-9 and TRBJ2-2, is DTGVSQNPRHKITKRGQNVTFRCDPISEHNRLYWYRQTLGQGPEFLTYFQNEAQLEKSRLLSDRFSAERPKGSFSTLEIQRTEQGDSAMYLCASSFQYGELFFGEGSRLTVL.

The rearrangement links TRBV20-1 to TRBJ2-1, with a tentative D call TRBD2 (6 bases). The CDR3 length is 13 residues. Germline-derived CDR1 and CDR2 are DFQATT and SNEGSKA (reference sequence). V lost 5 bases, J lost 9 bases, and 17 bases lay in between. CDR3 residues: CSAGRDSRAEQFF. CDR3 nucleotide sequence: TGCAGTGCTGGCCGGGACTCCAGGGCTGAGCAGTTCTTC.